Shown below are 25 T cell receptor beta chains from a single sample sequenced in a study of blood T cell repertoires in COVID-19. Sequencing was performed with immunoSEQ multiplex PCR; in TCRdb, only in-frame clones are kept and a portion is missing. In the table there are around 400,000 clones, roughly 90% of which are singletons. Source material: PBMCs or T cells enriched from blood (not recorded which). These receptors originate from a woman in her thirties or forties who had been exposed to COVID-19.

This clone has only one observation. The rearrangement uses TRBV7-6 and TRBJ2-5; 12 nucleotides agree with TRBD2. Trimming took 2 bases from V and 1 from J; bases not matched to a gene: 2. In germline, CDR1 is SGHVS, CDR2 FNYEAQ. The CDR3 has 16 amino acids. DNA of the CDR3: TGTGCCAGCAGCTTACTAGCGGGGGGGATCCAAGAGACCCAGTACTTC. It encodes CASSLLAGGIQETQYF.

The rearrangement uses TRBV12-5 and TRBJ2-2; possible D gene TRBD1, 5 bases. V was cut by 6 bases and J by 0 bases, with 8 bases left in between. The CDR3 consists of 14 residues. Germline values: CDR1 LGHNT, CDR2 FRNRAP. The CDR3 reads CASGQGSNTGELFF. The DNA for the CDR3 is TGTGCTAGTGGGCAGGGATCGAACACCGGGGAGCTGTTTTTT.

The chain carries TRBV6-2 or TRBV6-3 and TRBJ1-1, with 9 bases that match TRBD1. The CDR3 has 19 residues. The V and J ends lost 7 bases and 0 bases, in that order; junction bases with no gene match: 18. The germline gives CDR1 MNHEY, CDR2 SVGEGT. CDR3 residues: CASTPSPVWTGVMNTEAFF. In nucleotides, the CDR3 is TGTGCCAGCACCCCTAGTCCGGTATGGACAGGGGTGATGAACACTGAAGCTTTCTTT.

CDR3 sequence: CASSTGQGGKQFF. CDR3 in DNA: TGTGCCAGTAGTACGGGACAGGGGGGGAAGCAGTTCTTC. The gene calls are TRBV19 and TRBJ2-1; the match to TRBD1 covers 11 bases. Germline trimming cut 4 bases from V and 11 bases from J; bases unmatched to any gene: 4. Germline values: CDR1 LNHDA, CDR2 SQIVND (reference sequence). CDR3 size: 13 residues.

This clone was counted once. This chain uses TRBV2 with TRBJ1-1; no reliable D call. The germline gives CDR1 SNHLY, CDR2 FYNNEI. V lost 6 bases and J 5 bases, leaving 10 bases between the germline ends. The CDR3 consists of 12 residues. The CDR3 sequence: CASREEVTEAFF. The CDR3, as DNA: TGTGCCAGCAGAGAGGAGGTTACTGAAGCTTTCTTT.

This clone was seen once. The rearrangement uses TRBV30 and TRBJ2-7; D not resolved. From germline, CDR1 is GTSNPN and CDR2 SVGIG (reference sequence). V lost 1 base to trimming and J lost 6 bases, with 10 bases between them. This CDR3 is built from 12 residues. The CDR3 spells CAWSGGSAEQYF. The DNA of the CDR3 is TGTGCCTGGAGTGGAGGATCTGCCGAGCAGTACTTC.

This chain connects TRBV6-5 to TRBJ2-5; D gene ambiguous. The CDR3 consists of 13 residues. CDR1 is MNHEY, CDR2 SVGAGI, per germline. Trimming left V 6 bases short and J 4 bases short, with 12 bases between. The CDR3 is CASSNPPGETQYF. The CDR3 coding sequence is TGTGCCAGCAGCAATCCCCCGGGAGAGACCCAGTACTTC.

The chain employs TRBV5-1 and TRBJ2-3; 8 bases align to TRBD2. This CDR3 has 16 residues. The germline gives CDR1 SGHRS, CDR2 YFSETQ. J gave up 0 bases and V 0 bases, and 3 bases lay outside the gene matches. This CDR3 is CASSLEAGGSTDTQYF. For the CDR3, the DNA is TGCGCCAGCAGCTTGGAGGCGGGGGGTAGCACAGATACGCAGTATTTT. The full variable domain, in which reference TRBV5-1 and TRBJ2-3 provide the parts outside the CDR3, is KAGVTQTPRYLIKTRGQQVTLSCSPISGHRSVSWYQQTPGQGLQFLFEYFSETQRNKGNFPGRFSGRQFSNSRSEMNVSTLELGDSALYLCASSLEAGGSTDTQYFGPGTRLTVL.

This clone was counted only a few times. The DNA for the CDR3 is TGCGCCAGCAGCCAATTCAGTTCGGGACAGGGGAGGATGGCTGGCTACACCTTC. Its translation: CASSQFSSGQGRMAGYTF. The chain uses TRBV5-1 and TRBJ1-2; 10 bases agree with TRBD1. The CDR3 has 18 residues. V lost 4 bases, J lost 7 bases, and 19 bases stayed unmatched. Germline CDR1 is SGHRS and CDR2 is YFSETQ.

This chain connects TRBV27 to TRBJ2-1; TRBD2 aligns across 11 bases. Unmatched junction bases numbered 21, after V lost 10 bases and J lost 4 bases. The CDR3 has 19 residues. Germline CDR1 is MNHEY and CDR2 is SMNVEV (reference sequence). The CDR3 coding sequence is TGTGCCATCGCCCCCGGACGGTCTAGCGGGGGGCCCCTTTACAATGAGCAGTTCTTC. Translating it yields CAIAPGRSSGGPLYNEQFF.

This chain joins TRBV11-3 and TRBJ2-3; maybe TRBD1 (5 bases). V gave up 1 base and J gave up 5 bases, with 10 bases separating them. The V gene's germline CDR1 is SGHNT and CDR2 YENEEA. CDR3 length equals 14 residues. CDR3 region: CASSLVGVGDTQYF. In nucleotides, the CDR3 is TGTGCCAGCAGCTTAGTAGGGGTTGGAGATACGCAGTATTTT.

V is TRBV9 and J is TRBJ1-1; D gene unclear. The V end was cut by 0 bases, the J end by 7 bases, with 19 bases between. CDR3 length: 16 amino acids. Germline assignment: CDR1 SGDLS and CDR2 YYNGEE. Here the CDR3 reads CASSVDVGPNSGEAFF. CDR3 coding DNA: TGTGCCAGCAGCGTAGACGTGGGCCCCAATTCTGGTGAAGCTTTCTTT.

Only a few counts were recorded for this clone. J is TRBJ1-1 and V is TRBV9; TRBD1 matches 12 bases. With 0 bases clipped from V and 5 bases from J, the junction kept 8 bases outside the gene matches. CDR1 and CDR2 (germline): SGDLS, YYNGEE. The CDR3 covers 17 residues. Here the CDR3 reads CASSVGGQGARGTEAFF. CDR3 bases: TGTGCCAGCAGCGTAGGGGGACAGGGGGCAAGAGGTACTGAAGCTTTCTTT.

The rearrangement uses TRBV6-2 or TRBV6-3 and TRBJ2-3; the match to TRBD2 covers 10 bases. J gave up 3 bases and V 2 bases, and 8 bases lay outside the gene matches. CDR1 MNHEY and CDR2 SVGEGT come from the germline V gene. The CDR3 consists of 17 residues. The CDR3, as DNA: TGTGCCAGCAGTTACAACCGAGCGGGGGGGCCAACAGATACGCAGTATTTT. As protein: CASSYNRAGGPTDTQYF.

The chain couples TRBV5-1 to TRBJ2-4, with TRBD1 as a possible D gene (6 bases). Germline assignment: CDR1 SGHRS and CDR2 YFSETQ. This CDR3 is 14 amino acids long. V dropped 3 bases and J dropped 5 bases, with 12 bases sitting between them. CDR3 sequence: CASSSEGVQNIQYF. The CDR3, as DNA: TGCGCCAGCAGCTCCGAGGGGGTTCAAAACATTCAGTACTTC.

The rearrangement joins TRBV19 to TRBJ2-5, with 8 positions matching TRBD2. CDR1 and CDR2 (germline): LNHDA, SQIVND (reference sequence). The J segment lost 2 bases and the V segment lost 7 bases, leaving 12 bases of the junction unmatched. The CDR3 is made up of 16 amino acids. CDR3 residues: CASTPGGSGTQETQYF. In nucleotides, the CDR3 is TGTGCCAGTACTCCGGGAGGGTCGGGGACGCAAGAGACCCAGTACTTC.

This sequence joins TRBV5-6 and TRBJ2-2; possibly TRBD1 for D (5 bases). V lost 4 bases to trimming and J lost 0 bases, with 10 bases between them. Germline CDR1 SGHDT, CDR2 YYEEEE. The CDR3 is made up of 15 amino acids. Here the CDR3 reads CASSMTDSNTGELFF. CDR3 nucleotides: TGTGCCAGCAGCATGACAGACTCGAACACCGGGGAGCTGTTTTTT.

This CDR3 reads CASSWKQGAGLSYNSPLHF. DNA of the CDR3: TGTGCCAGCAGCTGGAAACAGGGGGCAGGTTTGTCCTATAATTCACCCCTCCACTTT. V usage is TRBV5-4 and J usage is TRBJ1-6; 9 bases line up with TRBD1. Losses at the gene ends were 3 bases for V and 1 base for J; bases not matched to a gene: 11. This CDR3 spans 19 amino acids. Germline V gene lookup returns CDR1 SGHNT and CDR2 YYREEE (reference sequence).

The chain combines TRBV20-1 with TRBJ1-1; D is unresolved. The germline V gene encodes CDR1 DFQATT and CDR2 SNEGSKA (reference sequence). The CDR3 length is 14 residues. The V gene lost 3 bases and the J gene lost 0 bases, with 11 bases spanning the gap. CDR3 residues: CSASAVRMNTEAFF. CDR3 bases: TGCAGTGCTAGTGCGGTCAGGATGAACACTGAAGCTTTCTTT.

The chain is built from TRBV19 and TRBJ2-7; 9 nucleotides line up with TRBD2. CDR1 LNHDA and CDR2 SQIVND come from the germline V gene (reference sequence). This CDR3 is built from 15 residues. V gave up 4 bases and J gave up 3 bases; unmatched junction bases: 7. The CDR3 DNA reads as TGTGCCAGTAGTAAGGGACTAGCTACCCTCTACGAGCAGTACTTC. Its protein is CASSKGLATLYEQYF. The whole variable domain, remainder taken from reference TRBV19 and TRBJ2-7, is DGGITQSPKYLFRKEGQNVTLSCEQNLNHDAMYWYRQDPGQGLRLIYYSQIVNDFQKGDIAEGYSVSREKKESFPLTVTSAQKNPTAFYLCASSKGLATLYEQYFGPGTRLTVT.

This rearrangement joins TRBV3-1 (or the pseudogene TRBV3-2) to TRBJ2-3; TRBD2 aligns across 9 bases. Germline CDR1 is LGHDT and CDR2 is YNNKEL (reference sequence). V trimming: 1 base; J trimming: 5 bases; junction bases outside the gene matches: 13. The length of the CDR3 is 18 residues. In nucleotides, the CDR3 is TGTGCCAGCAGCCAAGTATTGGCGGGGGGGCCCCCACGAGATACGCAGTATTTT. This encodes CASSQVLAGGPPRDTQYF.

The chain has TRBV29-1 and TRBJ1-1; no definite D call. The V gene lost 6 bases and the J gene lost 3 bases, with 17 bases spanning the gap. This CDR3 contains 14 residues. Germline values: CDR1 SQVTM, CDR2 ANQGSEA. Written as DNA, the CDR3 is TGCAGCGTCTTTGTCCGGGGATCTTACACTGAAGCTTTCTTT. The encoded protein is CSVFVRGSYTEAFF.

The rearrangement uses TRBV11-1 and TRBJ2-7; 11 nucleotides match TRBD1. Germline CDR1 is SGHAT and CDR2 is FQDESV (reference sequence). Trimming took 5 bases from V and 9 from J; bases not matched to a gene: 12. There are 15 residues in the CDR3. The CDR3 loop reads CASSRRDRGLPRQYF. The CDR3 bases are TGTGCCAGCAGCCGAAGGGACAGGGGGTTACCGAGGCAGTACTTC.

This rearrangement joins TRBV9 to TRBJ2-7; no clear D. This CDR3 is built from 14 residues. Trimming removed 0 bases from V and 0 bases from J, with 7 bases in between. Per the germline V gene, CDR1 is SGDLS and CDR2 is YYNGEE. DNA for the CDR3: TGTGCCAGCAGCGTAGAATGGAGCTCCTACGAGCAGTACTTC. Amino acid sequence: CASSVEWSSYEQYF.

The sample holds a few counts of this clone. The same CDR3 is also encoded by other DNA sequences in this sample. The chain recombines TRBV19 with TRBJ2-7, with D perhaps TRBD1 (5 bases). This CDR3 contains 13 residues. Germline CDR1 reads LNHDA; CDR2 reads SQIVND (reference sequence). The V and J ends lost 3 bases and 1 base respectively, with 7 bases between them. CDR3 nucleotide sequence: TGTGCCAGTAGTATCCAGGGATCCTACGAGCAGTACTTC. Amino acids: CASSIQGSYEQYF.